This T cell receptor beta chain was recovered during a study of shared clonotypes between healthy human individuals. This clone was seen a few times. Its antigen is currently unknown. CDR3 length equals 15 residues. After removal of 10 bases from V and 1 base from J, the junction contained 9 bases not matched to a gene. Germline V gene sequence: CDR1 SGHAT, CDR2 FQNNGV. General study results and limits: It was observed that approximately 5% of naive CD4 clonotypes were shared across several donors.

Profiled with immunoSEQ multiplex PCR; TCRdb holds only in-frame clones, not every one. Here the sample spans some 79,000 clones, 50% to 70% being singletons. This TCR came from a man aged 30 to 39 in good health. Sequencing used memory CD8+ T cells sorted from blood. Described subset: CD45RO+ cells pooled with CCR7-negative TemRA cells. This chain connects TRBV11-2 to TRBJ2-7; 11 bases match TRBD2. CDR3 in DNA: TGTGCCACTCGGGACACTAGCGGGAGTTCCTACGAGCAGTACTTC. This translates into CATRDTSGSSYEQYF. Drawing the rest from reference TRBV11-2 and TRBJ2-7, the complete variable domain is EAGVAQSPRYKIIEKRQSVAFWCNPISGHATLYWYQQILGQGPKLLIQFQNNGVVDDSQLPKDRFSAERLKGVDSTLKIQPAKLEDSAVYLCATRDTSGSSYEQYFGPGTRLTVT.